The 14 T cell receptor beta chains below were found in one sample sequenced in a study of shared clonotypes between healthy human individuals (dated by TCRdb to about 2020). Library method: the immunoSEQ multiplex PCR assay. TCRdb carries this immuneACCESS record with in-frame sequences only. Its versions omit some clonotypes, under half of them owing to an unresolved V gene in the studies checked, with the rest unexplained. The sample profile shows 2 million to 2.5 million clones; more than 85% of them were found once. Roughly 0.39% of the sample is held by the ten biggest clonotypes. The sample comprised naive CD4+ T cells from PBMCs. Explained via the paper, the cell subset or site label denotes: CD45RA+ positively selected. Source of these receptors: a man aged 18 to 35 in good health. Some clones in this sample may be carry-over from other donors' samples.

V is TRBV5-1 and J is TRBJ2-5; no firm D call. CDR1 is SGHRS, CDR2 YFSETQ, per germline. This CDR3 has 14 amino acids. Trimming left V 5 bases short and J 4 bases short, with 15 bases between. The CDR3 loop is CASSWAPVGETQYF. CDR3 sequence (DNA): TGCGCCAGCAGTTGGGCCCCGGTGGGAGAGACCCAGTACTTC.

On this clone itself: The sample carries other DNA sequences with the same CDR3. The CDR3, as DNA: TGTGCCAGTAGTAACAGGGGCACAGATACGCAGTATTTT. This sequence encodes CASSNRGTDTQYF. V gene TRBV19 combines with J gene TRBJ2-3, with D possibly TRBD1 on 6 matching bases. From germline, CDR1 is LNHDA and CDR2 SQIVND (reference sequence). This CDR3 has 13 residues. V dropped 4 bases and J dropped 1 base, with 6 bases sitting between them.

The chain uses TRBV6-6 and TRBJ2-3; D call uncertain. Germline-derived CDR1 and CDR2 are MNHNY and SVGAGI (reference sequence). The CDR3 length is 15 residues. V was clipped by 0 bases and J by 2 bases, with 9 bases between them. CDR3 amino acids: CASSYSVLPTDTQYF. The CDR3, as DNA: TGTGCCAGCAGTTACTCGGTCCTCCCCACAGATACGCAGTATTTT.

This chain connects TRBV5-4 to TRBJ2-7, with D tentatively TRBD1 (8 bases). The CDR3 has 15 amino acids. Deletions cut 4 bases from V and 4 bases from J, with 18 bases between. Germline CDR1 reads SGHNT; CDR2 reads YYREEE (reference sequence). CDR3 region: CASSRKDREGYEQYF. CDR3 in DNA: TGTGCCAGCAGCCGTAAGGACAGGGAGGGATACGAGCAGTACTTC. Full variable domain (outside the CDR3, taken from reference TRBV5-4 and TRBJ2-7): ETGVTQSPTHLIKTRGQQVTLRCSSQSGHNTVSWYQQALGQGPQFIFQYYREEENGRGNFPPRFSGLQFPNYSSELNVNALELDDSALYLCASSRKDREGYEQYFGPGTRLTVT.

The chain couples TRBV10-3 to TRBJ2-7; a possible D gene is TRBD2 (5 bases). Germline V lookup: CDR1 ENHRY, CDR2 SYGVKD. The V gene lost 8 bases and the J gene lost 3 bases, with 11 bases spanning the gap. The CDR3 sequence is 12 residues long. The CDR3 loop reads CAIGRLNYEQYF. CDR3 in DNA: TGTGCCATCGGGAGATTGAACTACGAGCAGTACTTC.

The chain is built from TRBV11-2 and TRBJ2-7; no firm D call. V dropped 3 bases and J dropped 3 bases, with 12 bases sitting between them. Germline CDR1 reads SGHAT; CDR2 reads FQNNGV. The CDR3 covers 14 residues. CDR3 amino acids: CASSFQSFNYEQYF. In nucleotides, the CDR3 is TGTGCCAGCAGCTTCCAATCCTTCAACTACGAGCAGTACTTC.

The V call is TRBV28, the J call TRBJ1-1; a possible D gene is TRBD1 (5 bases). Germline loops: CDR1 MDHEN, CDR2 SYDVKM. The CDR3 is 12 amino acids. Trimming shortened V by 7 bases and J by 3 bases, and 9 bases separated the two germline ends. The CDR3 region is CASTPGHTEAFF. The CDR3 DNA is TGTGCCAGCACCCCAGGGCACACTGAAGCTTTCTTT.

The gene calls are TRBV28 and TRBJ1-2; 8 bases agree with TRBD1. Trimming cost V 6 bases and J 2 bases; bases outside gene matches: 5. CDR3 length equals 14 residues. Germline V gene lookup returns CDR1 MDHEN and CDR2 SYDVKM. The CDR3 nucleotides are TGTGCCAGCAGCGACAGGGGAGAAAACTATGGCTACACCTTC. Protein sequence: CASSDRGENYGYTF.

Worth noting for this clone: The same CDR3 also results from other DNA sequences found in this sample. The genes are TRBV7-3 and TRBJ2-5, with a weak D call TRBD1 (5 bases). CDR3 size: 13 residues. The germline V gene has CDR1 SGHTA and CDR2 FQGTGA. V shed 2 bases and J shed 4 bases, with 8 bases lying between them. The CDR3 DNA follows: TGTGCCAGCAGCTTAGGCCAGGGAGAGACCCAGTACTTC. The encoded protein is CASSLGQGETQYF. The entire variable domain, with the rest obtained from reference TRBV7-3 and TRBJ2-5, is as follows: GAGVSQTPSNKVTEKGKYVELRCDPISGHTALYWYRQSLGQGPEFLIYFQGTGAADDSGLPNDRFFAVRPEGSVSTLKIQRTERGDSAVYLCASSLGQGETQYFGPGTRLLVL.

The V and J genes are TRBV5-6 and TRBJ2-4; no definite D call. Germline lookup yields CDR1 SGHDT and CDR2 YYEEEE. With 1 base removed from V and 8 bases from J, the gap between germline ends came to 16 bases. The CDR3 has 15 amino acids. This CDR3 reads CASSLWGTRRHIQYF. The CDR3 DNA reads as TGTGCCAGCAGCTTGTGGGGTACACGGAGACACATTCAGTACTTC.

This rearrangement joins TRBV5-4 to TRBJ2-3; TRBD1 matches 8 bases. The junction had 5 bases not matched to a gene; V was cut back by 4 bases and J by 1 base. Germline V gene lookup returns CDR1 SGHNT and CDR2 YYREEE (reference sequence). The CDR3 is made up of 15 amino acids. The CDR3 DNA reads TGTGCCAGCAGCCCCTCGACAGGGGGCACAGATACGCAGTATTTT. Protein product: CASSPSTGGTDTQYF.

V is TRBV5-1 and J is TRBJ2-7; 8 bases align to TRBD2. The CDR3 is 15 amino acids. Germline CDR1 and CDR2: SGHRS and YFSETQ. Trimming took 4 bases from V and 0 from J; bases not matched to a gene: 6. CDR3 bases: TGCGCCAGCAGCGTCTCGAGCGGGGGCTCCTACGAGCAGTACTTC. Its protein is CASSVSSGGSYEQYF.

In the case of this clone: Distinct nucleotide sequences in the sample also encode this CDR3. For the CDR3, the DNA is TGTGCCAGCTCACCACTGGGGAGCACAGATACGCAGTATTTT. Translated: CASSPLGSTDTQYF. The chain links TRBV18 to TRBJ2-3; D uncertain. This CDR3 is 14 amino acids long. V was trimmed by 1 base and J by 0 bases, leaving 5 bases between them. CDR1 is KGHSH, CDR2 LQKENI, per germline.

V is TRBV15 and J is TRBJ1-1; 7 bases fit TRBD1. Germline CDR1 reads LNHNV; CDR2 reads YYDKDF (reference sequence). CDR3 length: 16 amino acids. V gave up 0 bases and J gave up 10 bases; unmatched junction bases: 14. This chain's CDR3 is CATSRDSASGGWGAFF. In DNA, the CDR3 is TGTGCCACCAGCAGAGATAGCGCGTCAGGGGGTTGGGGAGCTTTCTTT.